These 8 T cell receptor beta chains were all obtained from the same sample, sequenced in a study of cytomegalovirus exposure and HLA in healthy donors. Primers: 60 Vbeta forward and 13 Jbeta reverse. The repertoire was sequenced with immunoSEQ multiplex PCR; TCRdb's copy has only in-frame clones and lacks some. The profile shows 120,000 or so clones, 80% of them singletons. The sample consisted of PBMCs. All receptors derive from a man aged 35 to 55 in good health and CMV-seronegative.

J is TRBJ2-7 and V is TRBV7-2; 10 nucleotides line up with TRBD2. Germline V lookup: CDR1 SGHTA, CDR2 FQGNSA. V lost 5 bases, J lost 0 bases, and 4 bases stayed unmatched. This CDR3 is built from 15 residues. The CDR3 protein is CASSVSGGDSYEQYF. The CDR3 nucleotides read TGTGCCAGCAGCGTCAGCGGGGGGGACTCCTACGAGCAGTACTTC. Together with reference TRBV7-2 and TRBJ2-7, the CDR3 gives the full variable domain: GAGVSQSPSNKVTEKGKDVELRCDPISGHTALYWYRQSLGQGLEFLIYFQGNSAPDKSGLPSDRFSAERTGGSVSTLTIQRTQQEDSAVYLCASSVSGGDSYEQYFGPGTRLTVT.

The V gene is TRBV7-6, the J gene TRBJ2-7; D is possibly TRBD1 (6 bases). The CDR3 runs to 15 residues. The V gene's germline CDR1 is SGHVS and CDR2 FNYEAQ. Trimming pared 1 base from V and 2 bases from J, leaving 12 bases between. CDR3 sequence (DNA): TGTGCCAGCAGCTTAGATCAGCAGGGGCCCTACGAGCAGTACTTC. As protein: CASSLDQQGPYEQYF.

This chain joins TRBV21-1 and TRBJ1-6; TRBD1 reflects the table's D call only, with no check against the DNA. TRBV21-1 is labeled a pseudogene. This CDR3 contains 16 residues. CDR3 sequence: CASSKVSRGFNSPLHF. Written as DNA, the CDR3 is TGTGCCAGCAGCAAGGTGAGCAGGGGGTTTAATTCACCCCTCCACTTT.

This clone showed up just a few times. The rearrangement links TRBV6-1 to TRBJ1-4, with TRBD1 as a possible D gene (5 bases). CDR3 length: 15 amino acids. The V end was cut by 4 bases, the J end by 5 bases, with 14 bases between. The germline V gene has CDR1 MNHNS and CDR2 SASEGT. The chain's CDR3 is CASSAPDTVNEKLFF. The CDR3 DNA is TGTGCCAGCAGTGCCCCGGACACAGTAAATGAAAAACTGTTTTTT.

The J gene is TRBJ2-4, the V gene TRBV2; D not certain. Trimming took off 4 bases at V and 1 base at J, with 14 bases between the two ends. CDR3 length: 16 amino acids. Germline CDR1 and CDR2: SNHLY and FYNNEI. The CDR3 DNA sequence: TGTGCCAGCAGTGGGGTCCCAAAAGCGGCCAAAAACATTCAGTACTTC. Its translation: CASSGVPKAAKNIQYF.

The chain is built from TRBV2 and TRBJ1-2; TRBD1 matches at 7 bases. The V segment lost 6 bases and the J segment 5 bases; nucleotides outside the gene matches: 6. The length of the CDR3 is 13 residues. Germline values: CDR1 SNHLY, CDR2 FYNNEI. CDR3 bases: TGTGCCAGCAGGCCCGGGACAGTGTATGGCTACACCTTC. Protein sequence: CASRPGTVYGYTF.

This chain connects TRBV9 to TRBJ2-7; the match to TRBD1 covers 12 bases. Germline assignment: CDR1 SGDLS and CDR2 YYNGEE. The CDR3 has 15 residues. V shed 3 bases and J 4 bases; nucleotides not matched to a gene: 5. Here the CDR3 reads CASSGGTGGLYEQYF. Here the CDR3 DNA reads TGTGCCAGCAGCGGGGGGACAGGGGGCCTTTACGAGCAGTACTTC.

The rearrangement joins TRBV28 to TRBJ1-2, with D tentatively TRBD1 (6 bases). The CDR3 extends over 12 amino acids. Germline V lookup: CDR1 MDHEN, CDR2 SYDVKM. Trimming stripped 5 bases from V and 2 bases from J, with 6 bases between. As DNA, the CDR3 is TGTGCCAGCAGTCAGGGGAACTATGGCTACACCTTC. This codes for CASSQGNYGYTF.